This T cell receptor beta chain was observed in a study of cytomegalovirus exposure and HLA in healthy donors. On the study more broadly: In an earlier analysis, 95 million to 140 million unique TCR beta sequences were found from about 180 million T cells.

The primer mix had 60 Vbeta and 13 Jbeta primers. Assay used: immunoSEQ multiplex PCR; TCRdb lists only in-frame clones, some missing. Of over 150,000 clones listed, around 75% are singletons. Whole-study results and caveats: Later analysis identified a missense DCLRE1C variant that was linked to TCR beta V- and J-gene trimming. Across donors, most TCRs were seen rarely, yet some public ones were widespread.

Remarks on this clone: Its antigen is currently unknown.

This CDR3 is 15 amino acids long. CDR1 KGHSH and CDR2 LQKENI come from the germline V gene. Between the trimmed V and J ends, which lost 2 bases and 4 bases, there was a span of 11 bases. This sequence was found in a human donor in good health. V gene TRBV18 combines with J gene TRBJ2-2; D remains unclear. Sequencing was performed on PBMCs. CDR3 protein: CASSPKQIRTGELFF. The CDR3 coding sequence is TGTGCCAGCTCACCAAAACAGATCCGCACCGGGGAGCTGTTTTTT.